The sequence of this T cell receptor beta chain was determined in a study of blood T cell repertoires in COVID-19. The count of this clone is one. Trimming took 3 bases from V and 1 from J, leaving 6 bases between them. The CDR3 consists of 14 residues. CDR1 MGHRA and CDR2 YSYEKL come from the germline V gene. Original data processing: Estimates of nucleated cell counts were drawn from the amplification of reference gene primers. Clones were read by immunoSEQ multiplex PCR, and TCRdb kept only the in-frame ones, dropping some. V and J calls and clone size come straight from that table; D and trimming were deduced from the DNA. The sample has roughly 200,000 clones, around 87% seen once; the top ten hold 2.5% to 3.5%.

The sample was peripheral blood. This clonotype was sampled from a man in his forties with active or convalescent COVID-19. The chain recombines TRBV4-1 with TRBJ2-2; D not certain. The CDR3 sequence is CASSHPRNTGELFF. The CDR3 nucleotides are TGCGCCAGCAGCCACCCTCGGAACACCGGGGAGCTGTTTTTT.